This paragraph reports one T cell receptor beta chain. Its antigen is not identified. TCRdb re-called the reads through MiXCR, storing one row per CDR3 protein. This repertoire shows about 65,000 distinct CDR3 sequences, just under 50% found once; its top ten account for approximately 2.3%. This sample was taken from a study of type 1 regulatory T cells. The V end lost 3 bases, the J end lost 5 bases, and 16 bases lay between the germline ends. The CDR3 runs to 15 residues. Germline V gene data show CDR1 as SNHLY and CDR2 as FYNNEI. The J gene is TRBJ2-5, the V gene TRBV2, with a weak D call TRBD1 (6 bases). This TCR derives from a human donor in good health. Sequencing was performed on cultured non-Tr1 T cells, either the whole culture or a sorted T cell fraction (not recorded which). The CDR3 DNA reads TGTGCCAGCAGTGAGGGGCAGGGGACGACGGAGACCCAGTACTTC. It translates to CASSEGQGTTETQYF.